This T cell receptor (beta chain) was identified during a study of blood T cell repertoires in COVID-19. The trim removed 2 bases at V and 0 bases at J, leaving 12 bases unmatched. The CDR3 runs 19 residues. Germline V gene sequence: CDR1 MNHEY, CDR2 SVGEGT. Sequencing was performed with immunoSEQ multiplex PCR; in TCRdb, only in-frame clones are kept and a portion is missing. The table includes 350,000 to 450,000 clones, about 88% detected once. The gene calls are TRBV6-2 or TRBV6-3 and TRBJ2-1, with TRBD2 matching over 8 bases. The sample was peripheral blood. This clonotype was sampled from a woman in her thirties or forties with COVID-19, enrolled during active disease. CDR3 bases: TGTGCCAGCAGTTACCGAGGGGCGGGGGGCCTTAGCTCCTACAATGAGCAGTTCTTC. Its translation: CASSYRGAGGLSSYNEQFF.